The table lists the clone carrying this T cell receptor (beta chain) with a few counts. This sample is drawn from a study of cytomegalovirus exposure and HLA in healthy donors. The V gene lost 1 base and the J gene lost 6 bases, with 14 bases spanning the gap. The CDR3 is made up of 15 amino acids. Per the germline V gene, CDR1 is LGHNA and CDR2 is YSLEER. PCR amplification relied on 60 Vbeta primers (plus 13 Jbeta primers). Method: immunoSEQ multiplex PCR; TCRdb's copy keeps in-frame clones and lacks some. The sample shows 85,000 to 90,000 clones, around 74% of them seen only once. The V call is TRBV4-3, the J call TRBJ2-3; D unresolved. The TCR comes from a man between 25 and 39 years old in good health and CMV-seropositive. The sample consisted of PBMCs. The CDR3 DNA follows: TGCGCCAGCAGCCAAGCTTTCCCCCAGGCGGATACGCAGTATTTT. Amino acids: CASSQAFPQADTQYF.